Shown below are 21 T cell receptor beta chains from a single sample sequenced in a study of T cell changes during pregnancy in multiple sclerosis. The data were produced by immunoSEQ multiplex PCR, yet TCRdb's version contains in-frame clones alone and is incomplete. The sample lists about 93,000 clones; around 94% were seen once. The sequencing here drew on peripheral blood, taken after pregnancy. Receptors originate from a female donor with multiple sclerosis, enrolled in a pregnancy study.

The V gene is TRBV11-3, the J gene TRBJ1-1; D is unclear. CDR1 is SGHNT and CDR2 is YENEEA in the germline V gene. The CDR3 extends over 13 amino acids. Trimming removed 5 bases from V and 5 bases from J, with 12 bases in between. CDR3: CASSLNALTEAFF. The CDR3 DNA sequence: TGTGCCAGCAGCCTAAATGCATTAACTGAAGCTTTCTTT.

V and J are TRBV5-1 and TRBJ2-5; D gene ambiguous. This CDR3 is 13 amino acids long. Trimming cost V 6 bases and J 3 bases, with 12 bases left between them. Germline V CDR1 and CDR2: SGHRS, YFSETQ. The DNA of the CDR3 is TGCGCCAGCACCTCGGTTCCGGAAGAGACCCAGTACTTC. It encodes CASTSVPEETQYF.

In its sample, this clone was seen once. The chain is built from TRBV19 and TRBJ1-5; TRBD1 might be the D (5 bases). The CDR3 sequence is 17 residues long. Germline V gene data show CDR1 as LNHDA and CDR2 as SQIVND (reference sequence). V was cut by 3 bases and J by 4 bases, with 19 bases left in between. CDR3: CASSMGGGVVVNQPQHF. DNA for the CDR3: TGTGCCAGTAGTATGGGGGGAGGAGTGGTCGTTAATCAGCCCCAGCATTTT.

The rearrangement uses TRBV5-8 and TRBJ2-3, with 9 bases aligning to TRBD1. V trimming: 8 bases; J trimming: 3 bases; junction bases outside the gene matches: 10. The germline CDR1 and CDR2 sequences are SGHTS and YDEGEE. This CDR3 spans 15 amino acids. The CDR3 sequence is CARDHRGLGTDTQYF. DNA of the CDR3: TGTGCCAGGGACCACAGGGGGCTTGGGACAGATACGCAGTATTTT.

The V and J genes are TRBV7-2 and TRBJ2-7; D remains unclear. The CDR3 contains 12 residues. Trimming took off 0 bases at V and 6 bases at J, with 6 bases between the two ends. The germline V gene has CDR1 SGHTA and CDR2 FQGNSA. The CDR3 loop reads CASSLAVREQYF. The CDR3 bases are TGTGCCAGCAGCTTAGCTGTCCGCGAGCAGTACTTC. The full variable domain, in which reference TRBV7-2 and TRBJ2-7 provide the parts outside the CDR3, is GAGVSQSPSNKVTEKGKDVELRCDPISGHTALYWYRQSLGQGLEFLIYFQGNSAPDKSGLPSDRFSAERTGGSVSTLTIQRTQQEDSAVYLCASSLAVREQYFGPGTRLTVT.

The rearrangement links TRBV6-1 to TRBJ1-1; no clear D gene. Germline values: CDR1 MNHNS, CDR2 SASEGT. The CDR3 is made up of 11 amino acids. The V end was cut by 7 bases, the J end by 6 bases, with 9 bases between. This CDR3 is CASTRFAEAFF. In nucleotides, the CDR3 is TGTGCCAGCACCCGGTTCGCTGAAGCTTTCTTT.

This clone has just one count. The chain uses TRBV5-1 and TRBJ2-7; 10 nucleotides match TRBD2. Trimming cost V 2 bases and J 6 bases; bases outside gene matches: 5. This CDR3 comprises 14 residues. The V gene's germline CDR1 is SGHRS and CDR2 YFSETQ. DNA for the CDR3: TGCGCCAGCAGCTTATCTAGCGGGAGTATCGAGCAGTACTTC. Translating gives CASSLSSGSIEQYF. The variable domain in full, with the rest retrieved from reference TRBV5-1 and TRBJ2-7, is KAGVTQTPRYLIKTRGQQVTLSCSPISGHRSVSWYQQTPGQGLQFLFEYFSETQRNKGNFPGRFSGRQFSNSRSEMNVSTLELGDSALYLCASSLSSGSIEQYFGPGTRLTVT.

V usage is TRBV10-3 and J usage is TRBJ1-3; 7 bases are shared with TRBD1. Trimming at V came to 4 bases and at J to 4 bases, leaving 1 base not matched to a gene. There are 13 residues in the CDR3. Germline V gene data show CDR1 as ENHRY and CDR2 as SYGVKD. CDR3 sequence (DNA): TGTGCCATCAGTGGGGACAGCGGAAACACCATATATTTT. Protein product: CAISGDSGNTIYF.

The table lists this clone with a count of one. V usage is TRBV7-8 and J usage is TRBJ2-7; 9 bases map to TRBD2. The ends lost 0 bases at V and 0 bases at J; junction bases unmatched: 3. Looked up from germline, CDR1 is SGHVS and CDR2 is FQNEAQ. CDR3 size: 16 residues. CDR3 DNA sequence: TGTGCCAGCAGCTTAGCTAGCGGGGGTAGCTCCTACGAGCAGTACTTC. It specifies CASSLASGGSSYEQYF.

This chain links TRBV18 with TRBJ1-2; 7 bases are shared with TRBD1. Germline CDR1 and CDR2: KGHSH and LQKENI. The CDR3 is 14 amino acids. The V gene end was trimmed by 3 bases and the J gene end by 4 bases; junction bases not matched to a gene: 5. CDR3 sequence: CASSPPGTVYGYTF. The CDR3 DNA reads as TGTGCCAGCTCACCTCCCGGGACAGTCTATGGCTACACCTTC.

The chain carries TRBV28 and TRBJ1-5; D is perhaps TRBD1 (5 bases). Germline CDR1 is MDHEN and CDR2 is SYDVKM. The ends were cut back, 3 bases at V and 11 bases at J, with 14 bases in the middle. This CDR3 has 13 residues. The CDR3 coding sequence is TGTGCCAGCAGTTTCCTCGGCGGAGGGGCCCAGCATTTT. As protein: CASSFLGGGAQHF. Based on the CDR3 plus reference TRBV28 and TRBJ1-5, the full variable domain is DVKVTQSSRYLVKRTGEKVFLECVQDMDHENMFWYRQDPGLGLRLIYFSYDVKMKEKGDIPEGYSVSREKKERFSLILESASTNQTSMYLCASSFLGGGAQHFGDGTRLSIL.

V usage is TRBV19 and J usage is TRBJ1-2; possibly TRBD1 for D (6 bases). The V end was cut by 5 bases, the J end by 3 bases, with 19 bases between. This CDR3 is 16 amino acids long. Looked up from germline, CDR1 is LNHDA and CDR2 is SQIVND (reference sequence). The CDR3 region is CASSPRGGGRDYGYTF. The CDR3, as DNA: TGTGCCAGTAGTCCCCGAGGTGGGGGCAGGGACTATGGCTACACCTTC.

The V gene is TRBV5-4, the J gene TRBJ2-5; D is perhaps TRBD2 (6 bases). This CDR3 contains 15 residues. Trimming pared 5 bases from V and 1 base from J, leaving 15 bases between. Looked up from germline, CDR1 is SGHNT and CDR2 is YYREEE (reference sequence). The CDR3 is CASSSQRVVQETQYF. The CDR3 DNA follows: TGTGCCAGCAGTTCTCAGCGGGTGGTCCAAGAGACCCAGTACTTC.

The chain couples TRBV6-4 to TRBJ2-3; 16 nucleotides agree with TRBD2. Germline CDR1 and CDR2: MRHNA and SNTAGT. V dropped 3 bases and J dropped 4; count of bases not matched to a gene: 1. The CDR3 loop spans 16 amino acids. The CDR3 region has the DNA TGTGCCAGCAGTGAAGGGACTAGCGGGGGGGCAGATACGCAGTATTTT. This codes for CASSEGTSGGADTQYF.

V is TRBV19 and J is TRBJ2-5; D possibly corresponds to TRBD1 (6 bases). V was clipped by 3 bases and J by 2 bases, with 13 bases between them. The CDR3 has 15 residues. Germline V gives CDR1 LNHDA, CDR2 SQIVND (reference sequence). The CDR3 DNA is TGTGCCAGTAGTATCTGGGGGCAGGGGCAAGAGACCCAGTACTTC. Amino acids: CASSIWGQGQETQYF.

The CDR3 protein is CASSLAAGWTSSYNSPLHF. DNA of the CDR3: TGTGCCAGCAGCTTAGCCGCAGGGTGGACTAGCTCCTATAATTCACCCCTCCACTTT. The chain is built from TRBV7-2 and TRBJ1-6; D is possibly TRBD1 (5 bases). The CDR3 sequence is 19 residues long. V was clipped by 0 bases and J by 0 bases, with 15 bases between them. Looked up from germline, CDR1 is SGHTA and CDR2 is FQGNSA.

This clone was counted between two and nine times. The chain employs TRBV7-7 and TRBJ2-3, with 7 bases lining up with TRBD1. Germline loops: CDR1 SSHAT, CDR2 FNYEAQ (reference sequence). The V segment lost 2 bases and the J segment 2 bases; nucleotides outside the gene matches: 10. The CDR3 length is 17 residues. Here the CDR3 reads CASSLRVGGQATDTQYF. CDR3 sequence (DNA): TGTGCCAGCAGCTTAAGGGTAGGTGGACAGGCCACAGATACGCAGTATTTT.

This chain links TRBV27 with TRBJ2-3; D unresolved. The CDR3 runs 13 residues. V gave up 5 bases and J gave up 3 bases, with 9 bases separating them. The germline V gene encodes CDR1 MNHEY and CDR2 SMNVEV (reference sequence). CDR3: CASSMAGTDTQYF. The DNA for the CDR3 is TGTGCCAGCAGTATGGCCGGGACAGATACGCAGTATTTT.

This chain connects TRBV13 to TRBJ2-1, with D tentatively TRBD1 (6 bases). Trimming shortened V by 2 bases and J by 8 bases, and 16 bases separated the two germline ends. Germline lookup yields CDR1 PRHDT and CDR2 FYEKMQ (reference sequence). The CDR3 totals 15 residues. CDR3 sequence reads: CASSLRPRGPDEQFF. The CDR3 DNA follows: TGTGCCAGCAGCTTAAGGCCCAGGGGTCCGGATGAGCAGTTCTTC.

As DNA, the CDR3 is TGTGCCAGCAGCTTATCAGGGCAGATGAACACCGGGGAGCTGTTTTTT. Translation gives CASSLSGQMNTGELFF. The chain joins TRBV7-3 to TRBJ2-2; weak D call: TRBD1 (5 bases). Germline CDR1 is SGHTA and CDR2 is FQGTGA. V lost 2 bases and J 1 base, leaving 11 bases between the germline ends. The CDR3 extends over 16 amino acids.

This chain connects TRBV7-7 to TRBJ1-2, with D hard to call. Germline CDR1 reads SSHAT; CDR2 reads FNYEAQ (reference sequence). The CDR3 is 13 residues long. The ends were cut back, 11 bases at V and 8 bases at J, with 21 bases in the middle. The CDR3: CALAPAGLSGYTF. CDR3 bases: TGTGCCCTAGCCCCGGCAGGACTATCGGGCTACACCTTC.